This T cell receptor beta chain came from a study of blood T cell repertoires in COVID-19. Method: immunoSEQ multiplex PCR; TCRdb's copy keeps in-frame clones and lacks some. The repertoire has 250,000 to 300,000 clones, roughly 90% of them found once; the top ten carry approximately 2%. CDR3 size: 18 residues. Germline V CDR1 and CDR2: SEHNR, FQNEAQ (reference sequence). The junction had 7 bases not matched to a gene; V was cut back by 3 bases and J by 4 bases. This clone was seen a few times. The specimen was PBMCs or T cells enriched from blood (not recorded which). The chain employs TRBV7-9 and TRBJ2-2, with 14 bases aligning to TRBD2. This clonotype was obtained from a woman aged 60 to 75 who had recovered from COVID-19. The CDR3 nucleotides are TGTGCCAGCAGCTTCGGGACTAGCGGGAGTCTTGGCACCGGGGAGCTGTTTTTT. Residues: CASSFGTSGSLGTGELFF.